This TCR beta chain was recovered during a study of T-cell reconstitution after alpha-beta-depleted transplantation in children. The CDR3 covers 15 residues. Germline V lookup: CDR1 MNHEY, CDR2 SVGAGI. J lost 1 base, V lost 6 bases, and 8 bases had no gene match. The TCRbeta library was prepared with unique molecular identifiers. TCRdb re-derived calls from the PCR reads in MiXCR, one entry per CDR3 protein. The table shows 200,000 to 300,000 distinct CDR3 sequences, with 12% occurring only once. This clonotype was seen many times. This specimen was PBMCs from the stem cell graft donor, taken from the stem cell graft. The TCR was taken from a human donor who donated a stem cell graft to a child with acute lymphoblastic leukemia. V usage is TRBV6-5 and J usage is TRBJ1-2; the match to TRBD1 covers 7 bases. CDR3 sequence reads: CASSLRTGYNYGYTF. The CDR3 DNA reads TGTGCCAGCAGCCTCCGGACAGGATATAACTATGGCTACACCTTC.